The clone carrying this T cell receptor (beta chain) was recorded many times. Its specificity is not known. The CDR3 extends over 17 amino acids. The V gene's germline CDR1 is SGHVS and CDR2 FQNEAQ. V was pared by 3 bases and J by 4 bases, with 10 bases of the junction left unmatched. The data were taken from a study of T-cell reconstitution after alpha-beta-depleted transplantation in children. General study findings and limits: The study traced high day-60 TCRbeta diversity in some patients to surviving recipient T cells and thymic progenitors. In patients about two months after transplant, alpha-beta T cells reportedly arose from several hundred expanded graft clones. T cells produced anew were the main source of T-cell counts and diversity one year after transplant.

A TCRbeta library incorporating unique molecular identifiers was prepared. TCRdb processed the PCR reads anew with MiXCR; each CDR3 protein has one entry. In the table there are under 750,000 distinct CDR3 sequences, about 21% of which are singletons. The source was PBMCs, mostly from graft donor cells, collected 360 days after TCRalphabeta/CD19-depleted stem cell transplant. The gene calls are TRBV7-8 and TRBJ2-3; 10 bases are a match to TRBD2. The sequence derives from a boy under two years old who had a stem cell transplant for acute myeloid leukemia, so the T cells may come from the graft donor. The DNA of the CDR3 is TGTGCCAGCAGCTTCCTAGCGGGGGACCGAGGGGCAGATACGCAGTATTTT. Translating it yields CASSFLAGDRGADTQYF. Complete variable domain (other parts from reference TRBV7-8 and TRBJ2-3): GAGVSQSPRYKVAKRGQDVALRCDPISGHVSLFWYQQALGQGPEFLTYFQNEAQLDKSGLPSDRFFAERPEGSVSTLKIQRTQQEDSAVYLCASSFLAGDRGADTQYFGPGTRLTVL.